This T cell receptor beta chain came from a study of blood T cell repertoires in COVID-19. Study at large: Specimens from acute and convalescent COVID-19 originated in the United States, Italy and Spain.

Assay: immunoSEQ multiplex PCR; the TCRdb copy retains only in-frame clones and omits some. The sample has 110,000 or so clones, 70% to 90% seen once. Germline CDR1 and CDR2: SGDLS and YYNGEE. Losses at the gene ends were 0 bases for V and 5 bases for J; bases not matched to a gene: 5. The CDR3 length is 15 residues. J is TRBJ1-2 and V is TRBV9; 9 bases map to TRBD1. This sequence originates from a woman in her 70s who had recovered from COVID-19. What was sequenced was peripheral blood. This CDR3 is CASSVDLGQGYGYTF. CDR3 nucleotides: TGTGCCAGCAGCGTAGATCTGGGACAGGGATATGGCTACACCTTC.